The present entry profiles one TCR beta chain with its context. Its antigen is as yet unknown. A second PCR of 7 to 11 cycles used a sample-barcoded 5' primer and a J-beta primer mix. TCRdb recomputed calls from the 5' RACE reads with MiXCR, one row per CDR3 protein. The profile shows about 1.6 million distinct CDR3 sequences, 30% to 40% of them singletons. This sample is drawn from a study of blood T cells in healthy people across ages. Study-wide results and caveats: TCR beta diversity correlated strongly with naive T cell percentage.

Sequenced input: blood. This TCR was recovered from a woman aged 25 to 45 in good health.

The CDR3 sequence: CASSQVHREDEQYV. The CDR3 DNA is TGTGCCAGCAGCCAAGTTCACAGGGAGGACGAGCAGTACGTC. The rearrangement links TRBV3-1 to TRBJ2-7, with D perhaps assigned TRBD1 or TRBD2 (6 bases each). V was clipped by 1 base and J by 5 bases, with 12 bases between them. The germline V gene encodes CDR1 LGHDT and CDR2 YNNKEL (reference sequence). The CDR3 has 14 residues.